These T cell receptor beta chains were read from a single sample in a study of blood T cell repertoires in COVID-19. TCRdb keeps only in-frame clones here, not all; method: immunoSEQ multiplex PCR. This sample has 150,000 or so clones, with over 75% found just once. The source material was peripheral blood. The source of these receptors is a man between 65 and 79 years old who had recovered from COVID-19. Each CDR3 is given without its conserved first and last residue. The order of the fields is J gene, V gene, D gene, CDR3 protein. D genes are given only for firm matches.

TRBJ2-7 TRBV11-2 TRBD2 ASSLEAGLAGYEQY
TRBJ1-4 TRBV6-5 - ASGRQTSNEKLF
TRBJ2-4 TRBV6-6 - ASSSPHTLAKNIQY
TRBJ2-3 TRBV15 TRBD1 ATSRVWDRGTDTQY
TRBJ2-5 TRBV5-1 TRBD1 ASSWGDRGLETQY
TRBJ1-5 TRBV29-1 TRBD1 SVQDRANNQPQH
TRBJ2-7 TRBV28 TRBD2 ASSPTGASGSYEQY
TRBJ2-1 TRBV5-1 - ASSPETGTPYNEQF
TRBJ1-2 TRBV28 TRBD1 ASRTGAPNYGYT
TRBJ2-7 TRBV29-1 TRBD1 SVEDPRRGREY
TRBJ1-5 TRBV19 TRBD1 ATTRDRGHSNQPQH
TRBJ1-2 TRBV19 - ASSIGQTSEGYT
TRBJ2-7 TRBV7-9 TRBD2 ASSSSGRAYEQY
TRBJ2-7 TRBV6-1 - ASSDLQSSYEQY
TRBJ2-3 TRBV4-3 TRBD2 ASSQPSGNAQY
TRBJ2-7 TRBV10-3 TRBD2 AIRGTTSGSNYEQY
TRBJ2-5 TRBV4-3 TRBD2 ASSQAGDYGTQY
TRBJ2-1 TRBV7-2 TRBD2 ASRNPSGTHNEQF
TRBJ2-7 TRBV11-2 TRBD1 ASSPAGQAMRQY
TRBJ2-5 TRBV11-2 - ASSLEDSQETQY
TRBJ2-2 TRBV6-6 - ASSPSGEPGELF
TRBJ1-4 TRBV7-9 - ASSLGGEKLF
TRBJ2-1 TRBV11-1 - ASSSGQDYYNEQF
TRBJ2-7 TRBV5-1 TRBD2 ASSLASGPPDEQY
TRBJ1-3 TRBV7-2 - ASSLTTGAGNTIY
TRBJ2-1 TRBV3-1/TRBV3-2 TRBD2 ASSQERRENDNEQF
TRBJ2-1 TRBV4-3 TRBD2 ASSQDFGTSGSYEQF
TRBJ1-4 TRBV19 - ASSSQGGEKLF
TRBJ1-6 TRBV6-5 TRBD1 ASSPRTGDSSPLH
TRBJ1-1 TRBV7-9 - ASSPQGNTEAF
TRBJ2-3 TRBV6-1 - ASSEFVRSTDTQY
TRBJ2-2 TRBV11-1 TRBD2 ASSSTSGKNTGELF
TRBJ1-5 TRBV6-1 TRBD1 ASSEGTGINQPQH
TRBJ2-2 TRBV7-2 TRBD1 ASSLFSSGTGRTGELF
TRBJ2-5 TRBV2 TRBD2 ASRPGLAGGQETQY
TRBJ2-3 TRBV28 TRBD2 ASTLGTSRDTQY
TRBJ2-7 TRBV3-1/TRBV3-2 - ASSFNYEQY
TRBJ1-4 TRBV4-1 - ASSQEGHGEKLF
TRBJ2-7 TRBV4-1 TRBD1 ASSLRGGADGEQY
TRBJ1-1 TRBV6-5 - ASKMASEAF
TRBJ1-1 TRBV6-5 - ASSYSKRAMNTEAF
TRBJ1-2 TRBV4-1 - ASSPAEGNSYGYT
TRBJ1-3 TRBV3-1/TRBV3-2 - ASSPLDRQGNTIY
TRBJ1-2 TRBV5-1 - ASSLVSRAYGYT
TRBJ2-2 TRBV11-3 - ASSYTGSNTGELF
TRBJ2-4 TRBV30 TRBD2 AWSGTREGNIQY
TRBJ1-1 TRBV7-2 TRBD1 ASSSGQGTEAF
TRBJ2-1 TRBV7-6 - ASSLAGLGSSYNEQF